Presented here are 21 T cell receptor beta chains from one specimen sequenced in a study of blood T cells in healthy people across ages. Together with a sample-barcoded 5' primer, a J-beta primer mix was included in a second PCR lasting about 7 to 12 cycles. A single record per CDR3 protein comes from TCRdb applying MiXCR to the 5' RACE reads. The sample yields 850,000 to 1,000,000 distinct CDR3 sequences, roughly 43% seen once. Sequenced input: blood. These receptors originate from a young man in good health.

V usage is TRBV28 and J usage is TRBJ1-2; 7 bases fit TRBD1. V dropped 6 bases and J dropped 1; count of bases not matched to a gene: 2. CDR1 is MDHEN and CDR2 is SYDVKM in the germline V gene. CDR3 length: 13 residues. In DNA form, the CDR3 reads TGTGCCAGCAGACGACAGGGTAACTATGGCTACACCTTC. This sequence encodes CASRRQGNYGYTF.

This clonotype was counted between two and nine times. The CDR3 here is CASSLVSSGGGGEQFF. The DNA for the CDR3 is TGTGCCAGCAGCTTAGTATCTAGCGGGGGCGGCGGTGAGCAGTTCTTC. The V gene is TRBV7-2, the J gene TRBJ2-1; 10 nucleotides agree with TRBD2. V gave up 1 base and J gave up 9 bases; unmatched junction bases: 9. The CDR3 runs to 16 residues. The germline V gene encodes CDR1 SGHTA and CDR2 FQGNSA.

This clonotype was seen only once. The chain links TRBV5-6 to TRBJ1-5, with D tentatively TRBD1 (5 bases). The V gene lost 6 bases and the J gene lost 3 bases, with 13 bases spanning the gap. CDR3 size: 14 residues. CDR1 and CDR2 (germline): SGHDT, YYEEEE. CDR3 sequence: CASTMRGLNQPQHF. Written as DNA, the CDR3 is TGTGCCAGCACTATGCGGGGCCTCAATCAGCCCCAGCATTTT.

Turning to this clonotype: The junction shows a germline mismatch at one end, possibly a read error. This sequence joins TRBV4-3 and TRBJ2-3; D might be TRBD2 (7 bases). The CDR3 runs to 18 residues. Looked up from germline, CDR1 is LGHNA and CDR2 is YSLEER. The DNA of the CDR3 is TGCGCCAGCAGCCAGTCAAGAGGGGGGGGGTATATCGCAGATACGCGGTATTTT. It encodes CASSQSRGGGYIADTRYF.

This chain uses TRBV20-1 with TRBJ2-5; 12 bases agree with TRBD2. Germline V gives CDR1 DFQATT, CDR2 SNEGSKA (reference sequence). The J segment lost 5 bases and the V segment lost 1 base, leaving 8 bases of the junction unmatched. The CDR3 spans 16 residues. CDR3 bases: TGCAGTGCTAGAGTTCCGACTAGCGGGGGTTCGGAGACCCAGTACTTC. Amino acids: CSARVPTSGGSETQYF.

The chain recombines TRBV9 with TRBJ2-7; tentative D call: TRBD2 (5 bases). There are 14 residues in the CDR3. Germline V gene data show CDR1 as SGDLS and CDR2 as YYNGEE. Trimming stripped 4 bases from V and 0 bases from J, with 11 bases between. The CDR3 sequence: CASSLALGSYEQYF. CDR3 bases: TGTGCCAGCAGCTTAGCGTTGGGCTCCTACGAGCAGTACTTC.

The chain employs TRBV6-2 or TRBV6-3 and TRBJ2-3; possibly TRBD1 for D (7 bases). The CDR3 covers 15 residues. The germline gives CDR1 MNHEY, CDR2 SVGEGT. The ends were cut back, 6 bases at V and 1 base at J, with 14 bases in the middle. The CDR3 reads CASSPTGTRTDTQYF. CDR3 bases: TGTGCCAGCAGCCCGACAGGGACTCGCACAGATACGCAGTATTTT.

This clonotype has more than one count but fewer than ten. For the CDR3, the DNA is TGTGCCAGCAGCCGCTCGGGTAGCTCTGGGGCCAACGTCCTGACTTTC. Amino acids: CASSRSGSSGANVLTF. This chain links TRBV6-2 or TRBV6-3 with TRBJ2-6, with no clear D. The length of the CDR3 is 16 residues. The V and J ends lost 6 bases and 0 bases respectively, with 12 bases between them. CDR1 MNHEY and CDR2 SVGEGT come from the germline V gene.

This clonotype has just one count. The chain employs TRBV7-3 and TRBJ1-1, with 8 bases lining up with TRBD1. This CDR3 contains 15 residues. V shed 4 bases and J 1 base; nucleotides not matched to a gene: 5. From germline, CDR1 is SGHTA and CDR2 FQGTGA. The CDR3 DNA is TGTGCCAGCAGCTCCCAGGGGGCAGGGAACACTGAAGCTTTCTTT. Translation gives CASSSQGAGNTEAFF.

This rearrangement joins TRBV6-6 to TRBJ2-3, with D unresolved. V lost 10 bases, J lost 4 bases, and 15 bases lay in between. From germline, CDR1 is MNHNY and CDR2 SVGAGI (reference sequence). CDR3 length: 13 residues. CDR3 in DNA: TGTGCCACCCACGGAATGGCGGCAGATACGCAGTATTTT. It codes for CATHGMAADTQYF.

This rearrangement joins TRBV4-3 to TRBJ1-5; D might be TRBD1 (6 bases). Germline assignment: CDR1 LGHNA and CDR2 YSLEER. V shed 0 bases and J shed 6 bases, with 18 bases lying between them. The CDR3 length is 17 residues. The CDR3 DNA is TGCGCCAGCAGCCAAGATCGGTTGGGGATGGACAGTCAGCCCCAGCATTTT. Protein: CASSQDRLGMDSQPQHF.

The chain uses TRBV28 and TRBJ2-1; TRBD1 agrees at 7 bases. This CDR3 region has 15 residues. Per germline, CDR1 MDHEN and CDR2 SYDVKM. J was trimmed by 4 bases and V by 7 bases; bases with no gene match: 10. Here the CDR3 reads CASTLMDRTYNEQFF. The CDR3 nucleotides are TGTGCCAGCACCCTTATGGACAGGACATACAATGAGCAGTTCTTC.

The V gene is TRBV9, the J gene TRBJ2-1; 8 bases line up with TRBD1. This CDR3 region has 14 residues. Germline CDR1 SGDLS, CDR2 YYNGEE. Losses at the gene ends were 4 bases for V and 5 bases for J; bases not matched to a gene: 5. The CDR3 is CASSSWTGNNEQFF. The CDR3, as DNA: TGTGCCAGCAGCTCTTGGACAGGGAACAATGAGCAGTTCTTC. The full variable domain, rest sourced from reference TRBV9 and TRBJ2-1, is DSGVTQTPKHLITATGQRVTLRCSPRSGDLSVYWYQQSLDQGLQFLIQYYNGEERAKGNILERFSAQQFPDLHSELNLSSLELGDSALYFCASSSWTGNNEQFFGPGTRLTVL.

This clonotype was observed a few times. V is TRBV25-1 and J is TRBJ2-5; TRBD2 aligns across 12 bases. V was clipped by 5 bases and J by 0 bases; unmatched bases: 7. Per the germline V gene, CDR1 is MGHDK and CDR2 is SYGVNS. The CDR3 sequence is 17 residues long. DNA of the CDR3: TGTGCCAGCAGTAAAAGACTAGCGGGGGCGTACCAAGAGACCCAGTACTTC. Its translation: CASSKRLAGAYQETQYF.

There are a few counts of this clonotype. The CDR3 DNA follows: TGTGCCAGCAGTTTAGCGATGGGAGCCCAAGAGACCCAGTACTTC. Its protein is CASSLAMGAQETQYF. This chain links TRBV12-3 or TRBV12-4 with TRBJ2-5; a weak D match, TRBD2 (5 bases). The length of the CDR3 is 15 residues. Trimming cost V 0 bases and J 1 base, with 9 bases left between them.

J is TRBJ1-2 and V is TRBV6-2 or TRBV6-3; 8 bases align to TRBD1. CDR3 length: 14 residues. Unmatched junction bases numbered 11, after V lost 6 bases and J lost 8 bases. The V gene's germline CDR1 is MNHEY and CDR2 SVGEGT. The CDR3 here is CASRNRDRRAGYTF. The CDR3 DNA reads TGTGCCAGCAGAAACCGGGACAGGAGGGCCGGCTACACCTTC.

The chain joins TRBV12-3 or TRBV12-4 to TRBJ1-1; D is possibly TRBD1 (6 bases). Trimming stripped 3 bases from V and 5 bases from J, with 16 bases between. The CDR3 spans 15 residues. The CDR3 sequence: CASSFAGAGGTEAFF. DNA for the CDR3: TGTGCCAGCAGTTTTGCAGGGGCTGGGGGGACTGAAGCTTTCTTT.

The chain links TRBV12-3 or TRBV12-4 to TRBJ2-3; no definite D call. This CDR3 comprises 14 residues. Trimming removed 5 bases from V and 6 bases from J, with 15 bases in between. This CDR3 reads CASSPPTDVDTQYF. The DNA of the CDR3 is TGTGCCAGCAGTCCTCCGACGGACGTGGATACGCAGTATTTT.

The chain links TRBV27 to TRBJ1-6, with 7 positions matching TRBD1. The CDR3 totals 14 residues. V trimming: 3 bases; J trimming: 5 bases; junction bases outside the gene matches: 1. Germline lookup yields CDR1 MNHEY and CDR2 SMNVEV (reference sequence). The CDR3 DNA reads TGTGCCAGCAGTTTCGACAGGGATAATTCACCCCTCCACTTT. As protein: CASSFDRDNSPLHF.

The chain recombines TRBV7-9 with TRBJ2-5; D is ambiguous. The CDR3 length is 13 residues. Between the trimmed V and J ends, which lost 1 base and 9 bases, there was a span of 12 bases. Germline-derived CDR1 and CDR2 are SEHNR and FQNEAQ (reference sequence). CDR3 bases: TGTGCCAGCAGCTTAGAGTCTCCTTGGGCCCAGTACTTC. Encoded protein: CASSLESPWAQYF.

The V call is TRBV10-3, the J call TRBJ2-2, with unresolved D. Per the germline V gene, CDR1 is ENHRY and CDR2 is SYGVKD. This CDR3 spans 12 amino acids. The V gene lost 3 bases and the J gene lost 10 bases, with 9 bases spanning the gap. CDR3 coding DNA: TGTGCCATCAGTGACCGTGACCAGGAGCTGTTTTTT. It specifies CAISDRDQELFF.